Listed below are T cell receptor beta chains from one sample, sequenced in a study of T cells after posttransplantation cyclophosphamide. Repertoires were generated with immunoSEQ multiplex PCR, while TCRdb's copy carries only in-frame clones and drops some. The data show 25,000 to 35,000 clones, with none appearing a single time. Sequencing was carried out using PBMCs. All receptors come from a woman in her 30s in good health and a related stem cell transplant donor. Each CDR3 is given with its conserved first and last residue. Fields, in order: V gene, clone size, J gene, D gene, CDR3 DNA, CDR3 protein. A D gene is named only where the DNA matches it firmly. Expanded clones get a size class; other rows say once, few or many, or leave the size out.

TRBV6-2/TRBV6-3	many	TRBJ2-3	.	TGTGCCAGCAGTTACTCGATCCTCGCGGCTTTCACAGATACGCAGTATTTT	CASSYSILAAFTDTQYF
TRBV10-3	.	TRBJ1-2	TRBD1	TGTGCCATCAACGAGGACAGGGGCGTTCATGGCTACACCTTC	CAINEDRGVHGYTF
TRBV7-2	few	TRBJ1-4	TRBD1	TGTGCCAGCAGCACAGGGGGCTTAGAAAAACTGTTTTTT	CASSTGGLEKLFF
TRBV7-9	.	TRBJ2-7	TRBD1	TGTGCCAGCAGCTTAGAAGTCCTCCGGGACAGGAGCTACGAGCAGTACTTC	CASSLEVLRDRSYEQYF
TRBV19	many	TRBJ1-2	.	TGTGCCAGTACCCAAAGGGGACACGATGGCTACACCTTC	CASTQRGHDGYTF
TRBV5-1	many	TRBJ1-1	TRBD1	TGCGCCAGCAACACGGGACAGGGTGGCACTGAAGCTTTCTTT	CASNTGQGGTEAFF
TRBV7-2	.	TRBJ2-7	.	TGTGCCAGCAGCGCCCGAAGGGGCGGTTACGAGCAGTACTTC	CASSARRGGYEQYF
TRBV11-3	.	TRBJ2-3	TRBD2	TGTGCCAGCAGCTTAGGGCGGGGGGGGACAGATACGCAGTATTTT	CASSLGRGGTDTQYF
TRBV28	many	TRBJ1-1	.	TGTGCCAGCAGTGGGGGCGGGGGGGATCTTGAAGCTTTCTTT	CASSGGGGDLEAFF
TRBV5-6	many	TRBJ2-7	TRBD2	TGTGCCAGCAGCCTCGGGGGGTGGTACGAGCAGTACTTC	CASSLGGWYEQYF
TRBV19	many	TRBJ1-5	TRBD1	TGTGCCAGTAGGAGAGACAGGGTAGATCAGCCCCAGCATTTT	CASRRDRVDQPQHF
TRBV6-6	many	TRBJ2-3	TRBD1	TGTGCCACCAGAGACAGGGGGAACACAGATACGCAGTATTTT	CATRDRGNTDTQYF
TRBV7-9	many	TRBJ2-1	TRBD2	TGTGCCAGCAGCCCCCAGTCGATGGGGCTAGCGGGGGGGCAAGAGCAGTTCTTC	CASSPQSMGLAGGQEQFF
TRBV7-2	many	TRBJ1-1	.	TGTGCCAGCAGTTGGGGGGGAAAACCCGAAGAAAAAGCTTTCTTT	CASSWGGKPEEKAFF
TRBV27	few	TRBJ1-1	.	TGTGCCAGCAGTTCAATCGCGGGACACCTAGGCACTGAAGCTTTCTTT	CASSSIAGHLGTEAFF
TRBV18	few	TRBJ1-1	.	TGTGCCAGCTCACCCACCGGACATAACATGAACACTGAAGCTTTCTTT	CASSPTGHNMNTEAFF
TRBV19	.	TRBJ2-3	.	TGTGCCAGTAGTAGTGGGGGGGCCACAGATACGCAGTATTTT	CASSSGGATDTQYF
TRBV28	many	TRBJ2-7	.	TGTGCCAGCAGTTTCGACAACAACGAGCAGTACTTC	CASSFDNNEQYF
TRBV29-1	few	TRBJ1-1	.	TGCAGCGCAACTCGCGACACTGAAGCTTTCTTT	CSATRDTEAFF
TRBV4-2	many	TRBJ1-2	.	TGTGCCAGCAGCCAAGTTCAGATCCGGACAGCTAACTATGGCTACACCTTC	CASSQVQIRTANYGYTF
TRBV4-2	many	TRBJ2-3	TRBD2	TGTGCCAGCAGCCAAGAAACTAGCGGGGGAGATACGCAGTATTTT	CASSQETSGGDTQYF
TRBV12-3/TRBV12-4	.	TRBJ1-1	TRBD1	TGTGCCAGCAGTTCAGCTGGACAGGGGAACACTGAAGCTTTCTTT	CASSSAGQGNTEAFF
TRBV9	many	TRBJ2-2	TRBD2	TGTGCCAGCAGCGGAGGGACTAGCGGCGGGGAGCTGTTTTTT	CASSGGTSGGELFF
TRBV6-5	many	TRBJ1-4	.	TGTGCCAGCAGTTACCGGGACAAAAAAAAACTGTTTTTT	CASSYRDKKKLFF
TRBV2	many	TRBJ2-7	.	TGTGCCAGCAGTACGAGGACAAGTGAGCAGTACTTC	CASSTRTSEQYF
TRBV19	many	TRBJ1-5	.	TGTGCCAGTAGTATAGCACCACAGGCAAGCAATCAGCCCCAGCATTTT	CASSIAPQASNQPQHF
TRBV5-4	many	TRBJ1-1	.	TGTGCCAGCAGCACTCCGAACACTGAAGCTTTCTTT	CASSTPNTEAFF
TRBV2	many	TRBJ2-1	TRBD2	TGTGCCAGCAGTGGAACGGGGGGTTGGAATGAGCAGTTCTTC	CASSGTGGWNEQFF
TRBV18	many	TRBJ2-1	.	TGTGCCAGCTCACCGACGGGCAGGGAAACCTACAATGAGCAGTTCTTC	CASSPTGRETYNEQFF
TRBV27	many	TRBJ1-1	.	TGTGCCAGCAGTTCGCGTCTCGGGTCGAACACTGAAGCTTTCTTT	CASSSRLGSNTEAFF
TRBV12-3/TRBV12-4	many	TRBJ1-6	.	TGTGCCAGCAGTGCACCCAAACCGGGACTGAGAAATTCACCCCTCCACTTT	CASSAPKPGLRNSPLHF
TRBV11-3	many	TRBJ1-1	TRBD1	TGTGCCAGCAGCACCGGACAGGGGAAAGCTTTCTTT	CASSTGQGKAFF
TRBV7-2	many	TRBJ2-3	TRBD1	TGTGCCAGCAGCCTATCCCCAGGACAGGGTACAGATACGCAGTATTTT	CASSLSPGQGTDTQYF
TRBV5-1	many	TRBJ2-5	.	TGCGCCAGCAGCTTAGGTCTCCAAGAGACCCAGTACTTC	CASSLGLQETQYF
TRBV7-2	many	TRBJ2-7	.	TGTGCCAGCTCCAACGAGGGGGTTAGCGAGCAGTACTTC	CASSNEGVSEQYF
TRBV13	.	TRBJ2-1	.	TGTGCCAGCAGCTCCCCAAAGGGGCTTGAGCAGTTCTTC	CASSSPKGLEQFF
TRBV5-4	many	TRBJ2-7	TRBD1	TGTGCCAGCAGCTTGGGACCCGGGACAGCCTACGAGCAGTACTTC	CASSLGPGTAYEQYF
TRBV4-1	many	TRBJ1-3	.	TGCGCCAGCAGCCGGCCTGATACAGGATTCTCTGGAAACACCATATATTTT	CASSRPDTGFSGNTIYF
TRBV12-3/TRBV12-4	many	TRBJ1-5	TRBD1	TGTGCCAGCAGACTGACAGGGGACGGTCAGCCCCAGCATTTT	CASRLTGDGQPQHF
TRBV6-5	many	TRBJ1-5	TRBD1	TGTGCCAGCAGCAGTGACAGGGATCAGCCCCAGCATTTT	CASSSDRDQPQHF